This T cell receptor (beta chain) was captured in a study of PD-L1 blockade in urothelial cancer. The table came from immunoSEQ multiplex PCR; TCRdb's copy has only in-frame clones and leaves some out. The sample has 100,000 or so clones, about 85% seen once. This TCR derives from a man between 45 and 60 years old with urothelial cancer. Sequences were derived from PBMCs, sampled around atezolizumab (anti-PD-L1) treatment.

The DNA for the CDR3 is TGTGCCAGCAGCTTGTCGGGGAAGCCCCAGCATTTT. Translating gives CASSLSGKPQHF. This chain uses TRBV7-8 with TRBJ1-5; the D is unclear. Trimming removed 3 bases at V and 8 bases at J, with 8 bases between. CDR1 and CDR2 (germline): SGHVS, FQNEAQ. The CDR3 contains 12 residues. Together with reference TRBV7-8 and TRBJ1-5, the CDR3 gives the full variable domain: GAGVSQSPRYKVAKRGQDVALRCDPISGHVSLFWYQQALGQGPEFLTYFQNEAQLDKSGLPSDRFFAERPEGSVSTLKIQRTQQEDSAVYLCASSLSGKPQHFGDGTRLSIL.